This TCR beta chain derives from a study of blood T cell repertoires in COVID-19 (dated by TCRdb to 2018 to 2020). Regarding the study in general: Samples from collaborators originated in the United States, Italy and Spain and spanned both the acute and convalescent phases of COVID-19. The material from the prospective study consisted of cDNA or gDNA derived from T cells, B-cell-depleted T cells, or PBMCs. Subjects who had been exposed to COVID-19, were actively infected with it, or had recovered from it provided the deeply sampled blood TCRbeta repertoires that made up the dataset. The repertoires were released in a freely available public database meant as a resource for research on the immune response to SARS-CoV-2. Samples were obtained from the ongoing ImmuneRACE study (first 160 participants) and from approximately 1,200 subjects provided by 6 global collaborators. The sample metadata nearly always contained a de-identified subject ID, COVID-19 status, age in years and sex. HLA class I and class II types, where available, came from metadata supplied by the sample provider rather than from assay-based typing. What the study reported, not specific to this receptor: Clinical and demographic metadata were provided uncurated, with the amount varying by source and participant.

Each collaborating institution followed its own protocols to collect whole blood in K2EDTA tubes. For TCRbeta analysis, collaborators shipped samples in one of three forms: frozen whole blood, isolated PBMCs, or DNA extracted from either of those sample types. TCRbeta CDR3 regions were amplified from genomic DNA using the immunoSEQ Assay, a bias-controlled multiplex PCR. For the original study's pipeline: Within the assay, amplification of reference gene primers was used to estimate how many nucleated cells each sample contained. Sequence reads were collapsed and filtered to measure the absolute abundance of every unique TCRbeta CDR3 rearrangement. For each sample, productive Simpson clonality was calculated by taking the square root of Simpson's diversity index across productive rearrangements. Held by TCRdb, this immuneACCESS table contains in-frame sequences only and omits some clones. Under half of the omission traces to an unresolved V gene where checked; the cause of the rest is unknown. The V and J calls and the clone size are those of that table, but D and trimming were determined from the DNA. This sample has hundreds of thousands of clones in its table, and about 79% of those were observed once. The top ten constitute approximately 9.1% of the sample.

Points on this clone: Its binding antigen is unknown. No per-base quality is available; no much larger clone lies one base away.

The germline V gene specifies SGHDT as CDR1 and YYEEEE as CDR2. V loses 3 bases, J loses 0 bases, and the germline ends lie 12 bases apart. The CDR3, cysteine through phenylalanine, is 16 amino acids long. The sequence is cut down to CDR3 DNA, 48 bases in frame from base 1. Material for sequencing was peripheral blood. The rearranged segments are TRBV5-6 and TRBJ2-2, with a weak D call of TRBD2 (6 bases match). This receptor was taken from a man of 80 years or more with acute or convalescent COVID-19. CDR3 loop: CASSWGDPANTGELFF. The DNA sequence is TGTGCCAGCAGCTGGGGGGATCCCGCGAACACCGGGGAGCTGTTTTTT.